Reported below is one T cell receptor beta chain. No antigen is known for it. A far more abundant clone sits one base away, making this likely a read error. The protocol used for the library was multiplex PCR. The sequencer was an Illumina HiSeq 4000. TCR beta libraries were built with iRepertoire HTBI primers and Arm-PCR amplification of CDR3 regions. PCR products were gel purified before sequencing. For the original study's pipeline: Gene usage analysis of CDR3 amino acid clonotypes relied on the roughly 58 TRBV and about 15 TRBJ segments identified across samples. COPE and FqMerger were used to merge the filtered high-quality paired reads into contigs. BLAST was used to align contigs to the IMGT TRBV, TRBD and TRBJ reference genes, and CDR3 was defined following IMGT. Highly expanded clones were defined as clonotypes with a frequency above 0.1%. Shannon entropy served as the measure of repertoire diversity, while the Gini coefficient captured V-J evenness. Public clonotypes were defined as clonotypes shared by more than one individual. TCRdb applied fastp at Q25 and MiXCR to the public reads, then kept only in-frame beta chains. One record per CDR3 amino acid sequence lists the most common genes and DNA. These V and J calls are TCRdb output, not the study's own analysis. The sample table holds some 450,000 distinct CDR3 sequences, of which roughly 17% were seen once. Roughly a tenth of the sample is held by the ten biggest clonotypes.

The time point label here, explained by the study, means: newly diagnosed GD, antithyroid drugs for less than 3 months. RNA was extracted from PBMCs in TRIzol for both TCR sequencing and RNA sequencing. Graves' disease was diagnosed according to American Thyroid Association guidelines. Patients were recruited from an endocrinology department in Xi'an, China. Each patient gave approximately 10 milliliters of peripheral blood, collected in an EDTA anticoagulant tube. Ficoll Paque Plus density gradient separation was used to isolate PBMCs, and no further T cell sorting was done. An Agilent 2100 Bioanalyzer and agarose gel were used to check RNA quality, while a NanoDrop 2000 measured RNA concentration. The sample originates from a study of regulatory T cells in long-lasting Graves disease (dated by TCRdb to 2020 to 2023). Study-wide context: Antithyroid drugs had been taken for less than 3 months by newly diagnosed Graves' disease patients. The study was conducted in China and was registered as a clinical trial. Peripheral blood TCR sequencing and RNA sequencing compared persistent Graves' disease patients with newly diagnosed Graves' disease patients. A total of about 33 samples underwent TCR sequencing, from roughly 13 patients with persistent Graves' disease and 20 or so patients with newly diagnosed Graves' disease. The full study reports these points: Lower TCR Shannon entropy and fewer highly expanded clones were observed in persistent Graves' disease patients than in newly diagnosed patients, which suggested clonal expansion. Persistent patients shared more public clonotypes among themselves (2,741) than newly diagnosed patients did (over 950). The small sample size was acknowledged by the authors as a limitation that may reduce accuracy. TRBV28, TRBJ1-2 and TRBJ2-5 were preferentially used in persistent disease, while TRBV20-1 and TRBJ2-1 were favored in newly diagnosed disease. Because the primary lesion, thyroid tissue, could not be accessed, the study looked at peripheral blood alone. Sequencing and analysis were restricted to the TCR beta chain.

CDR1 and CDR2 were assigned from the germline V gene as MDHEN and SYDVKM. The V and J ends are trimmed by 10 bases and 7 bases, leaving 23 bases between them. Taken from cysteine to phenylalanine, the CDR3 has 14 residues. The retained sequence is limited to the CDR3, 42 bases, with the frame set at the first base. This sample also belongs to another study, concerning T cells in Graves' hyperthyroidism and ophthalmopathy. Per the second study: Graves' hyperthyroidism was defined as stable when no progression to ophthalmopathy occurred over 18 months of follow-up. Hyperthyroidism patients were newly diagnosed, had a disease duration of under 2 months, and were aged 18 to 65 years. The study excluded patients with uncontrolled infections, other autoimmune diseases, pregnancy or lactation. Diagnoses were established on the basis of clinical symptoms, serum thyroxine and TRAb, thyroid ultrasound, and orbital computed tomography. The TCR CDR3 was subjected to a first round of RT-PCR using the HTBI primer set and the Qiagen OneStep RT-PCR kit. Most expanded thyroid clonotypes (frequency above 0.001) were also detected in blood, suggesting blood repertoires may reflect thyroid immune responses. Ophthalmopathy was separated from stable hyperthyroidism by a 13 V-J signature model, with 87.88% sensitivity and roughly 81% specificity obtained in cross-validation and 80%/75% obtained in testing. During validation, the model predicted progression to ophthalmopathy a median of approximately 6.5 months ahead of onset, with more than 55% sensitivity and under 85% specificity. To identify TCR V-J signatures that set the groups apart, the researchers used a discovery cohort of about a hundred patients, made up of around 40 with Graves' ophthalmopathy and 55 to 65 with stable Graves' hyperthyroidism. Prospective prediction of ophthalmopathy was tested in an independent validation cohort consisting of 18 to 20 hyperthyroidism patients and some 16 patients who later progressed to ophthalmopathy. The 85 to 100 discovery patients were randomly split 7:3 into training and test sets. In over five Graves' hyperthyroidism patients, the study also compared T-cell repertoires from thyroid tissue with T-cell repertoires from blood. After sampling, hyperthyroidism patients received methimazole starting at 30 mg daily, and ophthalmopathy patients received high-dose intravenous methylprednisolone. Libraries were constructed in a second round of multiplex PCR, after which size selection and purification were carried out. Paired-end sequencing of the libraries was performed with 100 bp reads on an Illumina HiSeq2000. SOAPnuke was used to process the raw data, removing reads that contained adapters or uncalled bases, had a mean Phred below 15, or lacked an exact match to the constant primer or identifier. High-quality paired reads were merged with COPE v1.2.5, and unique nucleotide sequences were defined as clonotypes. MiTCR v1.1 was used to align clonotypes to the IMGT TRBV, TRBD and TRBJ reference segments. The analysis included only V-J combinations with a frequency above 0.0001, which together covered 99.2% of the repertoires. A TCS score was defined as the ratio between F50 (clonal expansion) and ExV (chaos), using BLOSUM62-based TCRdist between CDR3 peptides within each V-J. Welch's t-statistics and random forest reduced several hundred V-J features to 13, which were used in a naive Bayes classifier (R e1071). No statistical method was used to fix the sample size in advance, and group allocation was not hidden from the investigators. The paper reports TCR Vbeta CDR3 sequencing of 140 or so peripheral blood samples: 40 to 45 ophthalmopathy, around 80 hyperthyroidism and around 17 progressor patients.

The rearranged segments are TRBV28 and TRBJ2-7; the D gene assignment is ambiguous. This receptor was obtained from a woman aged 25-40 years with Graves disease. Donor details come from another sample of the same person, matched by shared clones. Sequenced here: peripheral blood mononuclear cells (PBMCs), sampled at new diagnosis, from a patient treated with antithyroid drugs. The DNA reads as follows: TGTGCCACGATTCCCGGCGTGAATGCCAATGAGCAGTACTTC. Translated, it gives CATIPGVNANEQYF.